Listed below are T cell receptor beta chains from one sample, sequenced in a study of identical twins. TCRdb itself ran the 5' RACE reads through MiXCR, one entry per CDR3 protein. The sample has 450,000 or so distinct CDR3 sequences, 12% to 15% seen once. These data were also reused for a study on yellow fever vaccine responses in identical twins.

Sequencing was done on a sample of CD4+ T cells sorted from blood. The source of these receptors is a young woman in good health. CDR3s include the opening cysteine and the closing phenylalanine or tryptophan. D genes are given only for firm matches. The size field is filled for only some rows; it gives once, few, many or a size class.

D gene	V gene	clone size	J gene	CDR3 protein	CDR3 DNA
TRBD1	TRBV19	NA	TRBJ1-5	CASSGQGQSNQPQHF	TGTGCCAGTAGTGGACAGGGGCAGAGCAATCAGCCCCAGCATTTT
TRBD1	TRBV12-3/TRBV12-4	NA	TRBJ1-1	CASKGDSRNTEASF	TGTGCCAGCAAAGGGGACAGCCGGAACACTGAAGCTTCCTTT
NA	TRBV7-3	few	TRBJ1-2	CASSLTLKTGLTF	TGTGCCAGCAGCTTAACTCTCAAGACAGGCCTCACCTTC
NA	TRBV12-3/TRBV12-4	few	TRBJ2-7	CASSPGADVGEQYF	TGTGCCAGCAGCCCCGGGGCGGACGTGGGCGAGCAGTACTTC
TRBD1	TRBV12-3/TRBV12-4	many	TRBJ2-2	CASSFRRGYTGELFF	TGTGCCAGCAGTTTCCGCAGGGGGTACACCGGGGAGCTGTTTTTT
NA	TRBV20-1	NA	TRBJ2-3	CSARDVSRSTDTQYF	TGCAGTGCTAGAGATGTATCCAGAAGCACAGATACGCAGTATTTT
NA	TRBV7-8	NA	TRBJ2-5	CASSLAAGSTGETQYF	TGTGCCAGCAGCTTAGCGGCGGGCAGTACGGGTGAGACCCAGTACTTC
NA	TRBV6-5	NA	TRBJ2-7	CASSPGTQFWYF	TGTGCCAGCAGTCCCGGGACTCAATTCTGGTACTTC
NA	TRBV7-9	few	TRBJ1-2	CASSLAGGSVGYTF	TGTGCCAGCAGCTTAGCCGGGGGAAGCGTTGGCTACACCTTC
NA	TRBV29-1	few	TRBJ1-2	CSVKGGPDYGYTF	TGCAGCGTTAAAGGAGGGCCCGACTATGGCTACACCTTC
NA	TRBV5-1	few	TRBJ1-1	CASSRTGIENTEAFF	TGCGCCAGCAGCCGAACAGGGATCGAGAACACTGAAGCTTTCTTT
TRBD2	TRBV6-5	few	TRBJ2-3	CASSYSTIGTSGGTQYF	TGTGCCAGCAGTTACTCTACGATCGGGACTAGCGGGGGGACGCAGTATTTT
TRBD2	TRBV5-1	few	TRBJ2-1	CASSVWGGNEQFF	TGCGCCAGCAGCGTTTGGGGGGGGAATGAGCAGTTCTTC
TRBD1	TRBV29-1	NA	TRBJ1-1	CSGRQGQNTEAFF	TGCAGCGGTCGACAGGGGCAGAACACTGAAGCTTTCTTT
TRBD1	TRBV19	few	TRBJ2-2	CASQAGTGGFTGELFF	TGTGCCAGCCAGGCCGGGACAGGGGGCTTCACCGGGGAGCTGTTTTTT
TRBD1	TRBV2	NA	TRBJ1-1	CASSEEGQGMTEAFF	TGTGCCAGCAGTGAAGAGGGACAGGGTATGACTGAAGCTTTCTTT
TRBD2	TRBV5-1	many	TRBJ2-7	CASSREGAGAYEQYF	TGCGCCAGCAGTCGAGAAGGGGCGGGGGCCTACGAGCAGTACTTC
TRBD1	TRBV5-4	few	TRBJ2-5	CASSLRWTGGSRRYQETQYF	TGTGCCAGCAGCTTGCGTTGGACAGGGGGCTCTAGAAGGTACCAAGAGACCCAGTACTTC
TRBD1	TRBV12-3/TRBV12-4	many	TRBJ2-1	CASSTGGAQYNEQFF	TGTGCCAGCAGCACAGGGGGCGCCCAGTACAATGAGCAGTTCTTC
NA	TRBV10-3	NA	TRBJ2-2	CAISSGSGELFF	TGTGCCATCTCTTCCGGGAGCGGGGAGCTGTTTTTT
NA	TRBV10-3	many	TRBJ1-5	CAISEPGARDQPQHF	TGTGCCATCAGTGAACCGGGGGCGAGAGATCAGCCCCAGCATTTT
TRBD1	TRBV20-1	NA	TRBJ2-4	CSATAYRGGKNIQYF	TGCAGTGCTACAGCTTACAGGGGCGGAAAAAACATTCAGTACTTC
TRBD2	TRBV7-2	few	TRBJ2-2	CASTSGRARVTGELFF	TGTGCCAGCACCAGCGGGAGGGCCAGGGTCACCGGGGAGCTGTTTTTT
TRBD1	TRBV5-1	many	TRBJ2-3	CASSLVGQVADTQYF	TGCGCCAGCAGCTTGGTGGGACAGGTAGCAGATACGCAGTATTTT
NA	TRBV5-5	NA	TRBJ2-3	CASSHLTRPLDTQYF	TGTGCCAGCAGTCATTTGACCCGCCCATTAGATACGCAGTATTTT
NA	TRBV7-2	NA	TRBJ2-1	CASSLEGSAEQFF	TGTGCCAGCAGCCTCGAAGGGTCCGCTGAGCAGTTCTTC
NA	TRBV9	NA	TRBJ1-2	CASSVVSYGYTF	TGTGCCAGCAGCGTAGTTAGCTATGGCTACACCTTC
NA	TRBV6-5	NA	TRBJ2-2	CASSYLPGPPTGELFF	TGTGCCAGCAGTTACCTCCCAGGTCCCCCAACCGGGGAGCTGTTTTTT
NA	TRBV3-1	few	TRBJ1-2	CASSQEGYGYTF	TGTGCCAGCAGCCAAGAGGGGTATGGCTACACCTTC
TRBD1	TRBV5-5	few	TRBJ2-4	CASSVSFGQAQNIQYF	TGTGCCAGCAGCGTCTCCTTTGGACAGGCCCAAAACATTCAGTACTTC
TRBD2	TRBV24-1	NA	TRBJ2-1	CATSEGGGAPYNEQFF	TGTGCCACCAGTGAGGGCGGGGGGGCCCCCTACAATGAGCAGTTCTTC
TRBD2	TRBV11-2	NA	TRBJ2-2	CASRRTSTTGELFF	TGTGCCAGCAGGCGGACTAGTACCACCGGGGAGCTGTTTTTT
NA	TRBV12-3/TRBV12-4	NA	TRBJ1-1	CASSLRRPGYTEAFF	TGTGCCAGCAGTTTAAGAAGGCCGGGTTATACTGAAGCTTTCTTT
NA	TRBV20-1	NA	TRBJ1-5	CSAPTGNQPQHF	TGCAGTGCTCCGACAGGTAATCAGCCCCAGCATTTT
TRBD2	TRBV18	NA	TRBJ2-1	CASSPQLAGDNEQFF	TGTGCCAGCTCACCGCAGCTAGCGGGGGACAATGAGCAGTTCTTC
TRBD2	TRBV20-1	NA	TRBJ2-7	CSAPAGTSGYYEQYF	TGCAGTGCCCCGGCGGGGACTAGCGGTTACTACGAGCAGTACTTC
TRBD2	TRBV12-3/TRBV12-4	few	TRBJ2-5	CASSFSGLAGGQETQYF	TGTGCCAGCAGTTTTTCCGGACTAGCGGGGGGCCAAGAGACCCAGTACTTC
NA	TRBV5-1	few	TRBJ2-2	CASSLPSDTGELFF	TGCGCCAGCAGCTTGCCCTCTGACACCGGGGAGCTGTTTTTT
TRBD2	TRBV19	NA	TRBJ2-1	CASSIGLAGVGNEQFF	TGTGCCAGTAGTATAGGACTAGCGGGAGTGGGGAATGAGCAGTTCTTC
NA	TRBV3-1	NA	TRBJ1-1	CASSQGSVRNTEAFF	TGTGCCAGCAGCCAAGGTTCTGTAAGGAACACTGAAGCTTTCTTT
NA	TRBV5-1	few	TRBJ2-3	CASSLGNTDTQYF	TGCGCCAGCAGCTTGGGGAACACAGATACGCAGTATTTT
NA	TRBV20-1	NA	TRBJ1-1	CSAGMGGRTEAFF	TGCAGTGCGGGCATGGGGGGTAGAACTGAAGCTTTCTTT